A single sample gave rise to the 28 T cell receptor beta chains below, sequenced in a study of blood T cell repertoires in COVID-19 (dated by TCRdb to 2020 to 2021). Receptors were amplified or captured by the immunoSEQ multiplex PCR assay. Sourced from immuneACCESS, this table was stored by TCRdb with only in-frame sequences that have V and J called. A share of the clones is absent; for the studies checked, an unresolved V gene accounts for under half, and the remainder has no known explanation. This sample holds hundreds of thousands of clones; roughly 86% were observed only once. The ten largest clones represent about 2.1% of the sample. The material sequenced was PBMCs or T cells enriched from blood (not recorded which). All receptors derive from a woman in her forties or fifties who had recovered from COVID-19.

The V and J genes are TRBV9 and TRBJ2-5, with D perhaps matching TRBD1 (6 bases). The V and J ends lost 0 bases and 4 bases respectively, with 13 bases between them. The CDR3 consists of 15 residues. Germline lookup yields CDR1 SGDLS and CDR2 YYNGEE. CDR3 residues: CASSVATGMGETQYF. As DNA, the CDR3 is TGTGCCAGCAGCGTAGCTACAGGGATGGGAGAGACCCAGTACTTC.

The genes are TRBV6-5 and TRBJ1-5; a possible D gene is TRBD1 (5 bases). The germline V and J ends were trimmed by 6 bases and 5 bases, with 11 bases remaining between them. The CDR3 consists of 13 residues. Germline CDR1 and CDR2: MNHEY and SVGAGI. CDR3 region: CASSDDSYQPQHF. In nucleotides, the CDR3 is TGTGCCAGCAGCGACGACAGCTATCAGCCCCAGCATTTT.

The chain employs TRBV11-3 and TRBJ2-7, with a possible D match to TRBD2 (5 bases). The CDR3 runs 12 residues. Germline CDR1 SGHNT, CDR2 YENEEA. Between the trimmed V and J ends, which lost 5 bases and 4 bases, there was a span of 9 bases. The CDR3 loop reads CASSPRGYEQYF. CDR3 coding DNA: TGTGCCAGCAGCCCCAGAGGGTACGAGCAGTACTTC.

The chain recombines TRBV7-3 with TRBJ1-1, with unresolved D. The CDR3 has 14 amino acids. Trimming removed 5 bases at V and 4 bases at J, with 14 bases between. The germline V gene encodes CDR1 SGHTA and CDR2 FQGTGA. CDR3 coding DNA: TGTGCCAGCAGCGCCGACGGCCGGGGCACTGAAGCTTTCTTT. This codes for CASSADGRGTEAFF.

The chain combines TRBV10-3 with TRBJ2-2, with 9 nucleotides matching TRBD1. This CDR3 region has 13 residues. Germline CDR1 is ENHRY and CDR2 is SYGVKD. V gave up 11 bases and J gave up 4 bases; unmatched junction bases: 5. CDR3 nucleotide sequence: TGTGCCGTCCGGACAGGGGTCACCGGGGAGCTGTTTTTT. Its protein is CAVRTGVTGELFF.

The chain employs TRBV6-5 and TRBJ2-7; TRBD2 is a possible D gene (5 bases). CDR1 is MNHEY and CDR2 is SVGAGI in the germline V gene. V was trimmed by 5 bases and J by 1 base, leaving 15 bases between them. CDR3 length: 15 residues. The CDR3 DNA sequence: TGTGCCAGCAGTAGGAGGCAGGCCCAATCCTACGAGCAGTACTTC. It encodes CASSRRQAQSYEQYF.

This chain connects TRBV23-1 to TRBJ1-3; D not resolved. Being an ORF, TRBV23-1 has a function that is uncertain. The CDR3 sequence is 16 residues long. Trimming removed 6 bases from V and 0 bases from J, with 15 bases in between. This CDR3 reads CASSRGKPNSGNTIYF. DNA for the CDR3: TGCGCCAGCAGCCGAGGCAAACCGAACTCTGGAAACACCATATATTTT.

This chain joins TRBV5-1 and TRBJ2-5; tentative D call: TRBD1 (5 bases). The ends were cut back, 0 bases at V and 2 bases at J, with 8 bases in the middle. CDR1 is SGHRS, CDR2 YFSETQ, per germline. The CDR3 consists of 14 residues. The DNA for the CDR3 is TGCGCCAGCAGCTTGGATTCAGGGCAAGAGACCCAGTACTTC. It encodes CASSLDSGQETQYF.

CDR3 sequence reads: CASSEGQGVNSYEQYF. The CDR3 DNA is TGTGCCAGCAGTGAAGGACAGGGGGTGAACTCCTACGAGCAGTACTTC. The chain has TRBV2 and TRBJ2-7; TRBD1 agrees at 9 bases. The junction had 4 bases not matched to a gene; V was cut back by 1 base and J by 0 bases. This CDR3 is 16 amino acids long. In germline, CDR1 is SNHLY, CDR2 FYNNEI.

The rearrangement joins TRBV30 to TRBJ1-2; tentatively, D is TRBD1 (5 bases). This CDR3 spans 13 amino acids. Germline V CDR1 and CDR2: GTSNPN, SVGIG (reference sequence). V lost 1 base to trimming and J lost 4 bases, with 10 bases between them. The CDR3 DNA is TGTGCCTGGAGTGGGGGCCTAAGCTATGGCTACACCTTC. It specifies CAWSGGLSYGYTF.

The DNA of the CDR3 is TGCAGCGTTCTGAAGGGAGGACAGGGGGCCGAGCAGTTCTTC. This translates into CSVLKGGQGAEQFF. The rearrangement links TRBV29-1 to TRBJ2-1; TRBD1 agrees at 11 bases. This CDR3 comprises 14 residues. The V and J ends lost 5 bases and 10 bases, in that order; junction bases with no gene match: 10. Germline V gives CDR1 SQVTM, CDR2 ANQGSEA.

The J gene is TRBJ2-1, the V gene TRBV19; D remains ambiguous. V lost 8 bases and J 4 bases, leaving 24 bases between the germline ends. CDR1 is LNHDA and CDR2 is SQIVND in the germline V gene (reference sequence). The CDR3 is 17 residues long. The CDR3 DNA follows: TGTGCCAGTGCTACAACAGTGAAATCGAGAAGATACAATGAGCAGTTCTTC. Translation gives CASATTVKSRRYNEQFF.

The chain is built from TRBV5-1 and TRBJ1-2; possible D gene TRBD1, 5 bases. V was cut by 0 bases and J by 4 bases, with 13 bases left in between. Looked up from germline, CDR1 is SGHRS and CDR2 is YFSETQ. CDR3 length: 15 residues. CDR3 in DNA: TGCGCCAGCAGCTTGGCCTCGGACACCTTCTATGGCTACACCTTC. Translation: CASSLASDTFYGYTF.

The chain employs TRBV4-3 and TRBJ1-5; weak D call: TRBD1 (5 bases). The CDR3 sequence is 15 residues long. Germline CDR1 LGHNA, CDR2 YSLEER. Trimming removed 4 bases from V and 3 bases from J, with 13 bases in between. The DNA for the CDR3 is TGCGCCAGCAGCCCCACCCCAGGGTACAATCAGCCCCAGCATTTT. This codes for CASSPTPGYNQPQHF.

The chain combines TRBV27 with TRBJ2-7; 10 nucleotides line up with TRBD2. CDR3 length: 16 amino acids. Trimming at V came to 5 bases and at J to 2 bases, leaving 9 bases not matched to a gene. Germline assignment: CDR1 MNHEY and CDR2 SMNVEV (reference sequence). The CDR3 reads CASSRTGTSVTYEQYF. The CDR3 bases are TGTGCCAGCAGTCGAACCGGGACTAGCGTAACCTACGAGCAGTACTTC.

This chain joins TRBV7-8 and TRBJ2-7, with a possible D match to TRBD2 (6 bases). This CDR3 contains 14 residues. The V end was cut by 1 base, the J end by 1 base, with 8 bases between. Per germline, CDR1 SGHVS and CDR2 FQNEAQ. CDR3 protein: CASSLGGISYEQYF. The CDR3 coding sequence is TGTGCCAGCAGCTTAGGCGGGATTTCCTACGAGCAGTACTTC.

The rearrangement joins TRBV9 to TRBJ1-4; TRBD1 matches 8 bases. The length of the CDR3 is 14 residues. Trimming took 0 bases from V and 10 from J; bases not matched to a gene: 5. The germline gives CDR1 SGDLS, CDR2 YYNGEE. DNA of the CDR3: TGTGCCAGCAGCGTAGGACAGGGGATGAGAAAACTGTTTTTT. Its translation is CASSVGQGMRKLFF.

V gene TRBV5-1 combines with J gene TRBJ2-1; TRBD2 might be the D (6 bases). V lost 4 bases and J 10 bases, leaving 18 bases between the germline ends. The CDR3 length is 14 residues. The germline gives CDR1 SGHRS, CDR2 YFSETQ. As DNA, the CDR3 is TGCGCCAGCAGCAGCGGGCTACCTGAGAAAGAGCAGTTCTTC. Its translation: CASSSGLPEKEQFF.

The chain links TRBV5-4 to TRBJ2-7, with TRBD1 identical over 7 bases. Germline assignment: CDR1 SGHNT and CDR2 YYREEE (reference sequence). The CDR3 has 13 amino acids. V dropped 7 bases and J dropped 3; count of bases not matched to a gene: 7. CDR3 in DNA: TGTGCCAGCTCTGAGGGGACAGTCTACGAGCAGTACTTC. Amino acid sequence: CASSEGTVYEQYF.

V usage is TRBV11-2 and J usage is TRBJ2-5; the D gene is possibly TRBD1 (5 bases). Germline assignment: CDR1 SGHAT and CDR2 FQNNGV. V gave up 1 base and J gave up 1 base, with 13 bases separating them. The CDR3 length is 16 residues. The CDR3 sequence is CASSLGGALAQETQYF. The CDR3 bases are TGTGCCAGCAGCTTAGGTGGGGCGCTTGCCCAAGAGACCCAGTACTTC.

The V and J genes are TRBV9 and TRBJ2-1, with 9 bases that match TRBD2. The CDR3 sequence is 19 residues long. After removal of 1 base from V and 7 bases from J, the junction contained 18 bases not matched to a gene. The germline V gene has CDR1 SGDLS and CDR2 YYNGEE. The CDR3 DNA reads TGTGCCAGCAGCGTACTCGCTAGCTTGGCGGCGGGAGGGGGGAATGAGCAGTTCTTC. The encoded protein is CASSVLASLAAGGGNEQFF.

This clone has a single count. CDR3 in amino acids: CASSLNWGTSGRTEQFF. The CDR3 DNA reads TGCGCCAGCAGCCTGAACTGGGGGACTAGCGGGAGAACTGAGCAGTTCTTC. The chain combines TRBV4-1 with TRBJ2-1; 14 bases are a match to TRBD2. Germline CDR1 is MGHRA and CDR2 is YSYEKL. The V gene end was trimmed by 4 bases and the J gene end by 9 bases; junction bases not matched to a gene: 11. This CDR3 comprises 17 residues.

This clone came up a few times. CDR3 in amino acids: CASSLLDSRREQYF. DNA of the CDR3: TGTGCCAGCAGTTTACTGGACTCTCGGCGGGAGCAGTACTTC. The V and J genes are TRBV28 and TRBJ2-7; tentative D call: TRBD2 (5 bases). The CDR3 spans 14 residues. V was shortened by 2 bases and J by 7 bases, with 15 bases between the two germline ends. Germline lookup yields CDR1 MDHEN and CDR2 SYDVKM.

The chain is built from TRBV10-2 and TRBJ1-5, with 8 bases matching TRBD1. Looked up from germline, CDR1 is WSHSY and CDR2 is SAAADI. The CDR3 loop spans 18 amino acids. Unmatched junction bases numbered 8, after V lost 0 bases and J lost 1 base. This CDR3 reads CASSESTSWTGSNQPQHF. CDR3 DNA sequence: TGCGCCAGCAGTGAGTCAACCTCTTGGACAGGGAGCAATCAGCCCCAGCATTTT.

The gene calls are TRBV5-8 and TRBJ2-3; no definite D call. The CDR3 runs 15 residues. CDR1 is SGHTS, CDR2 YDEGEE, per germline. The V end was cut by 7 bases, the J end by 0 bases, with 15 bases between. This chain's CDR3 is CASSSVGSSTDTQYF. In DNA form, the CDR3 reads TGTGCCAGCTCATCAGTCGGGTCTAGCACAGATACGCAGTATTTT.

V is TRBV19 and J is TRBJ1-1; D uncertain. CDR3 size: 13 residues. CDR1 and CDR2 from the germline V gene are LNHDA and SQIVND (reference sequence). Trimming left V 1 base short and J 4 bases short, with 7 bases between. The CDR3 loop reads CASSIGEATEAFF. The CDR3 DNA sequence: TGTGCCAGTAGTATAGGTGAGGCCACTGAAGCTTTCTTT.

This chain uses TRBV30 with TRBJ1-6; no definite D call. Germline V gene data show CDR1 as GTSNPN and CDR2 as SVGIG (reference sequence). V dropped 0 bases and J dropped 10 bases, with 7 bases sitting between them. The length of the CDR3 is 12 residues. The CDR3 region has the DNA TGTGCCTGGAGTGTTTCCCCGTCACCCCTCCACTTT. It specifies CAWSVSPSPLHF. The full variable domain, rest sourced from reference TRBV30 and TRBJ1-6, is SQTIHQWPATLVQPVGSPLSLECTVEGTSNPNLYWYRQAAGRGLQLLFYSVGIGQISSEVPQNLSASRPQDRQFILSSKKLLLSDSGFYLCAWSVSPSPLHFGNGTRLTVT.

The chain has TRBV30 and TRBJ1-5, with D possibly matching TRBD1 (5 bases). The germline gives CDR1 GTSNPN, CDR2 SVGIG (reference sequence). V was cut by 8 bases and J by 7 bases, with 15 bases left in between. CDR3 size: 12 residues. CDR3 nucleotides: TGTGCCCTAGGGGATGGGAGGCAGCCCCAGCATTTT. Its protein is CALGDGRQPQHF.